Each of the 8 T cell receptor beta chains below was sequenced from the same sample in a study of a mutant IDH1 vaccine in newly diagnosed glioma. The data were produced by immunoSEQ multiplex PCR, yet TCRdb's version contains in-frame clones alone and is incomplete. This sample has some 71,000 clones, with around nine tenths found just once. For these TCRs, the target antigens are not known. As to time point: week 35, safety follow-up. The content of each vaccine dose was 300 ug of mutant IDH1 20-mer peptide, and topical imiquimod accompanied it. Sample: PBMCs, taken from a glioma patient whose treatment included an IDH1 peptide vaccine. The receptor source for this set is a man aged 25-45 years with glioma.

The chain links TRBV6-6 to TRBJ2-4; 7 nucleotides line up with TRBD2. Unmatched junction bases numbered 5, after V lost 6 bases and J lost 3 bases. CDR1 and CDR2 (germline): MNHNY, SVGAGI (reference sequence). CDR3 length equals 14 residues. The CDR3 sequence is CASRGEGIKNIQYF. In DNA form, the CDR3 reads TGTGCCAGCAGGGGGGAGGGGATCAAAAACATTCAGTACTTC.

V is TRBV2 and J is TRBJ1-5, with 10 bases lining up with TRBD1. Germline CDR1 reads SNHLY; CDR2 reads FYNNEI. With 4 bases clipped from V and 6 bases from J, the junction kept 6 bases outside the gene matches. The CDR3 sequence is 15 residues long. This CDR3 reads CASSVGQGPSQPQHF. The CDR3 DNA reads TGTGCCAGCAGTGTGGGACAGGGGCCTTCTCAGCCCCAGCATTTT.

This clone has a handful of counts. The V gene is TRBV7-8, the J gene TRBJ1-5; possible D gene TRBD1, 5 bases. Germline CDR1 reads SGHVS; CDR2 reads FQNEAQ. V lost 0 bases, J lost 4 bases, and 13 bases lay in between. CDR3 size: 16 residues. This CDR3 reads CASSLASGTGNQPQHF. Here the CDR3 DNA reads TGTGCCAGCAGCTTAGCGAGTGGGACGGGAAATCAGCCCCAGCATTTT. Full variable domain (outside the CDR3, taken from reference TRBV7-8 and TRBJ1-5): GAGVSQSPRYKVAKRGQDVALRCDPISGHVSLFWYQQALGQGPEFLTYFQNEAQLDKSGLPSDRFFAERPEGSVSTLKIQRTQQEDSAVYLCASSLASGTGNQPQHFGDGTRLSIL.

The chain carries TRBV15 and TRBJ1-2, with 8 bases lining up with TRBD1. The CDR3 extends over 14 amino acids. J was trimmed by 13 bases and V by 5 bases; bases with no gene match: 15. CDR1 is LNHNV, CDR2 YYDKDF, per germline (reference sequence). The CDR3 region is CATSLPGQAPPRTF. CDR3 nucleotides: TGTGCCACCAGCCTTCCGGGACAGGCCCCTCCGCGCACCTTC.

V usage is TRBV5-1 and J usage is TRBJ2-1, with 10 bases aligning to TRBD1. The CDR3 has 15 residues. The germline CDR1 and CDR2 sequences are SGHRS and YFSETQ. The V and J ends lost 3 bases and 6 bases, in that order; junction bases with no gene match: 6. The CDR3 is CASSSGQGVVNEQFF. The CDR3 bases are TGCGCCAGCAGCTCAGGACAGGGGGTGGTCAATGAGCAGTTCTTC.

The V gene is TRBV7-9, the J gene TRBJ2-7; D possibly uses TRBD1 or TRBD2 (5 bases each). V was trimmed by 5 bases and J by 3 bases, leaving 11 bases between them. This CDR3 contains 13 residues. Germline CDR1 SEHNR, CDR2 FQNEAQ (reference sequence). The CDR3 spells CASSVGARYEQYF. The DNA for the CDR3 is TGTGCCAGCAGCGTCGGGGCTCGCTACGAGCAGTACTTC. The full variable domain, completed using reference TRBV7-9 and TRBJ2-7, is DTGVSQNPRHKITKRGQNVTFRCDPISEHNRLYWYRQTLGQGPEFLTYFQNEAQLEKSRLLSDRFSAERPKGSFSTLEIQRTEQGDSAMYLCASSVGARYEQYFGPGTRLTVT.

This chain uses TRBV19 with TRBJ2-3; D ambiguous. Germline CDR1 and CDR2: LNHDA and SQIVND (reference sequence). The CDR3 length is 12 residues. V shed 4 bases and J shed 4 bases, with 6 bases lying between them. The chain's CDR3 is CASSTAADTQYF. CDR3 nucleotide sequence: TGTGCCAGTAGTACGGCGGCAGATACGCAGTATTTT. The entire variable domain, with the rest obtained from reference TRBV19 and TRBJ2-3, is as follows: DGGITQSPKYLFRKEGQNVTLSCEQNLNHDAMYWYRQDPGQGLRLIYYSQIVNDFQKGDIAEGYSVSREKKESFPLTVTSAQKNPTAFYLCASSTAADTQYFGPGTRLTVL.

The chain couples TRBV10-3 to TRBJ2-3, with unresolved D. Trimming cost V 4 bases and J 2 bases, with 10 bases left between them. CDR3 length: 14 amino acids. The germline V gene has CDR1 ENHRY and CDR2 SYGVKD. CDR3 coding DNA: TGTGCCATCAGTGGGGCTTGGGACACAGATACGCAGTATTTT. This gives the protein CAISGAWDTDTQYF.